The 19 T cell receptor beta chains in this list originate from one sample, sequenced in a study of cytomegalovirus exposure and HLA in healthy donors. Primers included in the PCR were 60 Vbeta and 13 Jbeta primers. The data were produced by immunoSEQ multiplex PCR, yet TCRdb's version contains in-frame clones alone and is incomplete. This sample has about 110,000 clones, with roughly 85% found just once. The sequenced sample consisted of PBMCs. The receptors derive from a woman aged 40 to 50 in good health and CMV-seronegative.

The chain combines TRBV6-5 with TRBJ1-4; D is ambiguous. Germline V lookup: CDR1 MNHEY, CDR2 SVGAGI. This CDR3 has 15 residues. V was shortened by 0 bases and J by 8 bases, with 13 bases between the two germline ends. The CDR3 DNA reads as TGTGCCAGCAGTTACTCGAGAACAGAGCTCGAAAAACTGTTTTTT. This encodes CASSYSRTELEKLFF.

The chain couples TRBV5-5 to TRBJ1-2, with 7 bases matching TRBD1. The germline CDR1 and CDR2 sequences are SGHKS and YYEKEE (reference sequence). This CDR3 region has 16 residues. The junction had 11 bases not matched to a gene; V was cut back by 4 bases and J by 2 bases. DNA for the CDR3: TGTGCCAGCAGCAAACAGACAGGGACTCAAAACTATGGCTACACCTTC. Residues: CASSKQTGTQNYGYTF.

This clone is a singleton in its sample. V usage is TRBV5-6 and J usage is TRBJ1-2, with D maybe TRBD1 (6 bases). The CDR3 runs to 16 residues. CDR1 and CDR2 from the germline V gene are SGHDT and YYEEEE. V was cut by 1 base and J by 4 bases, with 17 bases left in between. In nucleotides, the CDR3 is TGTGCCAGCAGCTTGTGGACAGATGCACTGTTCTATGGCTACACCTTC. Protein product: CASSLWTDALFYGYTF.

The V call is TRBV2, the J call TRBJ2-5, with a weak D call TRBD1 (5 bases). The DNA end favors TRBJ2-7, so the J call may be wrong. There are 12 residues in the CDR3. Germline V lookup: CDR1 SNHLY, CDR2 FYNNEI. The CDR3 here is CASSPTGYEQYF. The CDR3 DNA follows: TGTGCCAGCAGCCCCACAGGCTACGAGCAGTACTTC.

The chain carries TRBV14 and TRBJ1-1; TRBD1 matches at 8 bases. The CDR3 is 16 residues long. Trimming at V came to 0 bases and at J to 1 base, leaving 4 bases not matched to a gene. CDR1 and CDR2 (germline): SGHDN, FVKESK. The CDR3: CASSQDTGTGNTEAFF. For the CDR3, the DNA is TGTGCCAGCAGCCAAGATACCGGGACAGGGAACACTGAAGCTTTCTTT.

The sample holds one count of this clone. V is TRBV28 and J is TRBJ1-4; 8 bases are a match to TRBD1. V was pared by 2 bases and J by 5 bases, with 10 bases of the junction left unmatched. Germline V gives CDR1 MDHEN, CDR2 SYDVKM. This CDR3 has 17 residues. CDR3 loop: CASSLPPYGTGNEKLFF. In DNA, the CDR3 is TGTGCCAGCAGTTTACCGCCTTACGGGACAGGCAATGAAAAACTGTTTTTT. The full variable domain, completed using reference TRBV28 and TRBJ1-4, is DVKVTQSSRYLVKRTGEKVFLECVQDMDHENMFWYRQDPGLGLRLIYFSYDVKMKEKGDIPEGYSVSREKKERFSLILESASTNQTSMYLCASSLPPYGTGNEKLFFGSGTQLSVL.

The rearrangement joins TRBV19 to TRBJ1-5, with D possibly being TRBD1 (5 bases). Germline CDR1 reads LNHDA; CDR2 reads SQIVND (reference sequence). The CDR3 loop spans 14 amino acids. V was shortened by 6 bases and J by 7 bases, with 16 bases between the two germline ends. The CDR3 DNA is TGTGCCAGTAGGTCGGTAGGGGCAGGCCAGCCCCAGCATTTT. It yields the protein CASRSVGAGQPQHF.

The chain carries TRBV7-2 and TRBJ1-5, with a tentative D call TRBD1 (6 bases). The CDR3 has 15 residues. Trimming took off 5 bases at V and 0 bases at J, with 11 bases between the two ends. In germline, CDR1 is SGHTA, CDR2 FQGNSA. CDR3 amino acids: CASSLTGLSNQPQHF. The CDR3 nucleotides are TGTGCCAGCAGCCTGACAGGACTTAGCAATCAGCCCCAGCATTTT.

This clone was counted a few times. The chain combines TRBV7-9 with TRBJ2-5; 9 bases match TRBD2. V was clipped by 1 base and J by 4 bases; unmatched bases: 4. CDR3 length equals 15 residues. The V gene's germline CDR1 is SEHNR and CDR2 FQNEAQ (reference sequence). The CDR3 here is CASSLGSGGGETQYF. The CDR3 nucleotides read TGTGCCAGCAGCTTAGGTAGCGGGGGAGGAGAGACCCAGTACTTC. The full variable domain, its missing parts supplied by reference TRBV7-9 and TRBJ2-5, is DTGVSQNPRHKITKRGQNVTFRCDPISEHNRLYWYRQTLGQGPEFLTYFQNEAQLEKSRLLSDRFSAERPKGSFSTLEIQRTEQGDSAMYLCASSLGSGGGETQYFGPGTRLLVL.

This chain joins TRBV29-1 and TRBJ2-1; TRBD2 matches 9 bases. Losses at the gene ends were 7 bases for V and 8 bases for J; bases not matched to a gene: 9. The CDR3 sequence is 13 residues long. Germline lookup yields CDR1 SQVTM and CDR2 ANQGSEA. The CDR3 spells CSAAGTSSDEQFF. DNA for the CDR3: TGCAGCGCCGCTGGGACTAGCAGTGATGAGCAGTTCTTC.

This clone came up once. The gene calls are TRBV7-9 and TRBJ1-4; a weak D match, TRBD1 (6 bases). V was clipped by 3 bases and J by 13 bases, with 18 bases between them. Germline V gene sequence: CDR1 SEHNR, CDR2 FQNEAQ (reference sequence). The CDR3 contains 14 residues. The CDR3 nucleotides are TGTGCCAGCAGCTTGGACAGCGCCCTTAGCAGACTGTTTTTT. Amino acids: CASSLDSALSRLFF.

The chain is built from TRBV4-3 and TRBJ2-2; TRBD1 aligns across 7 bases. Germline trimming cut 0 bases from V and 4 bases from J; bases unmatched to any gene: 5. The germline V gene encodes CDR1 LGHNA and CDR2 YSLEER. This CDR3 spans 16 amino acids. Here the CDR3 DNA reads TGCGCCAGCAGCCAAGATGGGACAGAACGCACCGGGGAGCTGTTTTTT. Its protein product is CASSQDGTERTGELFF.

The chain uses TRBV19 and TRBJ2-7; 7 bases map to TRBD1. V was clipped by 5 bases and J by 4 bases; unmatched bases: 11. The CDR3 consists of 15 residues. The V gene's germline CDR1 is LNHDA and CDR2 SQIVND (reference sequence). In DNA form, the CDR3 reads TGTGCCAGTAGTTGGGACAGTGGGGCCGGTTACGAGCAGTACTTC. Its protein is CASSWDSGAGYEQYF.

In its sample, this clone was seen a few times. The chain joins TRBV19 to TRBJ1-2; D call uncertain. The V end lost 5 bases, the J end lost 2 bases, and 12 bases lay between the germline ends. Germline CDR1 LNHDA, CDR2 SQIVND (reference sequence). The CDR3 has 14 amino acids. CDR3 DNA: TGTGCCAGTAGTGTTGGAGGGATCAACTATGGCTACACCTTC. This gives the protein CASSVGGINYGYTF.

The chain has TRBV2 and TRBJ1-6, with D tentatively TRBD1 (6 bases). V was clipped by 3 bases and J by 9 bases, with 12 bases between them. The germline CDR1 and CDR2 sequences are SNHLY and FYNNEI. This CDR3 contains 14 residues. In DNA, the CDR3 is TGTGCCAGCAGTGACGGTCAGGGGACTTCACCCCTCCACTTT. Protein: CASSDGQGTSPLHF.

The chain has TRBV10-2 and TRBJ2-7, with 9 bases that match TRBD2. With 8 bases clipped from V and 2 bases from J, the junction kept 7 bases outside the gene matches. The CDR3 is made up of 14 amino acids. Germline loops: CDR1 WSHSY, CDR2 SAAADI. The CDR3 loop is CASGRTSVPYEQYF. Written as DNA, the CDR3 is TGCGCCAGCGGTCGGACTAGCGTTCCCTACGAGCAGTACTTC.

The rearrangement joins TRBV2 to TRBJ2-7; 8 bases fit TRBD1. This CDR3 region has 16 residues. Trimming took 3 bases from V and 2 from J; bases not matched to a gene: 9. Germline CDR1 and CDR2: SNHLY and FYNNEI. CDR3 nucleotide sequence: TGTGCCAGCAGTGAGAGAAGGACAGGGAGGCCCTACGAGCAGTACTTC. Protein sequence: CASSERRTGRPYEQYF. Using reference TRBV2 and TRBJ2-7 for the parts outside the CDR3, the full variable domain is EPEVTQTPSHQVTQMGQEVILRCVPISNHLYFYWYRQILGQKVEFLVSFYNNEISEKSEIFDDQFSVERPDGSNFTLKIRSTKLEDSAMYFCASSERRTGRPYEQYFGPGTRLTVT.

The chain recombines TRBV19 with TRBJ2-1; tentatively, D is TRBD1 (5 bases). Trimming cost V 7 bases and J 4 bases, with 17 bases left between them. This CDR3 contains 15 residues. Germline values: CDR1 LNHDA, CDR2 SQIVND (reference sequence). The CDR3 DNA is TGTGCCAGTAAGGTACGACAGACAGCTTACAATGAGCAGTTCTTC. Its translation is CASKVRQTAYNEQFF.

The V gene is TRBV4-2, the J gene TRBJ2-7; D might be TRBD2 (6 bases). The V end was cut by 3 bases, the J end by 3 bases, with 18 bases between. This CDR3 has 16 amino acids. Germline V gene data show CDR1 as LGHNA and CDR2 as YNFKEQ. CDR3 in DNA: TGTGCCAGCAGCCAGGAACCGGGACTCTTCCTCTACGAGCAGTACTTC. Its protein product is CASSQEPGLFLYEQYF.